Sequencing of this T cell receptor (beta chain) was carried out in a study of blood T cell repertoires in COVID-19. Study at large: Samples representing acute and convalescent COVID-19 were sourced from the United States, Italy and Spain.

Original processing methods: It was from reference gene primer amplification that nucleated cell counts were estimated. The assay was immunoSEQ multiplex PCR, and TCRdb's table has in-frame clones only and misses some. V, J and clone size derive from that table, while D and trimming were established from the DNA sequence. The table records around 72,000 clones, roughly 84% of them present only once. V lost 5 bases to trimming and J lost 4 bases, with 11 bases between them. CDR1 is MNHEY and CDR2 is SVGAGI in the germline V gene. There are 13 residues in the CDR3. The sequenced sample consisted of peripheral blood. The source is an older woman with acute or convalescent COVID-19. The rearrangement joins TRBV6-5 to TRBJ1-2; D remains unclear. The CDR3 protein is CASSIIGSYGYTF. In DNA, the CDR3 is TGTGCCAGCAGTATAATCGGGTCCTATGGCTACACCTTC.